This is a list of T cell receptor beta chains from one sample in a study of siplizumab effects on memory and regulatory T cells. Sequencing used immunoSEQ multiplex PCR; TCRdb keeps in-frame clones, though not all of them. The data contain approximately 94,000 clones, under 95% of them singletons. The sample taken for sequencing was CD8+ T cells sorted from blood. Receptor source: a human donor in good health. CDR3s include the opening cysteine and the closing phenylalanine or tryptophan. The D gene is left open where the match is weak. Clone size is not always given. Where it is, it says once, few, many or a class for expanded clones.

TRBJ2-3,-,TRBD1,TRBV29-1,TGCAGCGTTGAAATACAGGGGGCATGGGATACGCAGTATTTT,CSVEIQGAWDTQYF
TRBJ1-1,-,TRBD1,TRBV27,TGTGCCAGCAGTCCCAGACAGGGGTGGGTGAACACTGAAGCTTTCTTT,CASSPRQGWVNTEAFF
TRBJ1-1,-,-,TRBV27,TGTGCCAGCAGTTTTGGGGGAAACACTGAAGCTTTCTTT,CASSFGGNTEAFF
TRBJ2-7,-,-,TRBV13,TGTGCCAGCAGCTCCGGGGGGCACTACGAGCAGTACTTC,CASSSGGHYEQYF
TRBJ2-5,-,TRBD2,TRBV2,TGTGCCAGCAGTGATACCCGGCTAGCGGGGGGAAAACAAGAGACCCAGTACTTC,CASSDTRLAGGKQETQYF
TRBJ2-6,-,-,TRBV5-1,TGCGCCAGCAGCTTGGGACCCTTTTCTGGGGCCAACGTCCTGACTTTC,CASSLGPFSGANVLTF
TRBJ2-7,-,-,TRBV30,TGTGCCTGGGACCCCAAGCAGGACGGCGAGCAGTACTTC,CAWDPKQDGEQYF
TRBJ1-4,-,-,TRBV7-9,TGTGCCAGCAGCCCCCCAGGCAATGAAAAACTGTTTTTT,CASSPPGNEKLFF
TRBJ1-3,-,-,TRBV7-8,TGTGCCAGCAGCACTCACAGGGAAACTGGAAACACCATATATTTT,CASSTHRETGNTIYF
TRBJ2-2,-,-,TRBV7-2,TGTGCCAGCAGCTACCCCCCACTTACGGGGCCCGGGGAGCTGTTTTTT,CASSYPPLTGPGELFF
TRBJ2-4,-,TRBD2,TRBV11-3,TGTGCCAGCAGCTTAGATGCTCTAGCGGGAGGGAAAAACATTCAGTACTTC,CASSLDALAGGKNIQYF
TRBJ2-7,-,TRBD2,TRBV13,TGTGCCAGCAGCTCCAACATCATTAGCGGGGACCCCTACGAGCAGTACTTC,CASSSNIISGDPYEQYF
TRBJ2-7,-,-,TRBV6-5,TGTGCCAGCAGTTACTCGTGGTCAGAACCCTACGAGCAGTACTTC,CASSYSWSEPYEQYF
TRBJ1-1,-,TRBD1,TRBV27,TGTGCCAGCAGTTGGACAGGGGGGAACACTGAAGCTTTCTTT,CASSWTGGNTEAFF
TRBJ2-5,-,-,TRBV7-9,TGTGCCAGCAGCCATGACCAAGAGACCCAGTACTTC,CASSHDQETQYF
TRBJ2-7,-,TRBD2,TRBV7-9,TGTGCCAGCAGCTCGGGTGGGACTAGCGGGTGGTATAGTTCCTACGAGCAGTACTTC,CASSSGGTSGWYSSYEQYF
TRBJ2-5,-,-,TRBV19,TGTGCCAGTAGTACCCGGACAGAACAAGAGACCCAGTACTTC,CASSTRTEQETQYF
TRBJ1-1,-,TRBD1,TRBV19,TGTGCCAGTAGTGTCACAGGGGTGATGAACACTGAAGCTTTCTTT,CASSVTGVMNTEAFF
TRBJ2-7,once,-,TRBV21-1,TGTGCCAGCAGCCTTCGACAGGGGATCAGCGAGCAGTACTTC,CASSLRQGISEQYF
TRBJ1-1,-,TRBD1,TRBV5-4,TGTGCCAGCAGGGCACAGGGGTGGAACACTGAAGCTTTCTTT,CASRAQGWNTEAFF
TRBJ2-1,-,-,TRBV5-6,TGTGCCAGCAGCCATGGCAGACTGGAAACCTACAATGAGCAGTTCTTC,CASSHGRLETYNEQFF
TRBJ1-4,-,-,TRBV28,TGTGCCAGCAGTCTGTTAGTAGAAACTAATGAAAAACTGTTTTTT,CASSLLVETNEKLFF
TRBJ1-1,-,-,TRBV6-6,TGTGCCAGCAGTTACCGAGGACAGGAAGCTTTCTTT,CASSYRGQEAFF
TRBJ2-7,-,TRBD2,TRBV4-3,TGCGCCAGCAGCCAAGAAGAGGGGACTAGCTACGAGCAGTACTTC,CASSQEEGTSYEQYF